These 27 T cell receptor beta chains originate from one sample sequenced in a study of blood T cell repertoires in COVID-19. TCRdb's copy holds only in-frame clones and misses some; the assay was immunoSEQ multiplex PCR. The data show 400,000 or so clones, about 88% seen once. Sequencing input: peripheral blood. These receptors all come from a human donor in a cohort sampled during active COVID-19.

The CDR3 nucleotides read TGTGCCTGGAGTGTACAGGAACATCAGCCCCAGCATTTT. Its translation: CAWSVQEHQPQHF. The V gene is TRBV30, the J gene TRBJ1-5; the D gene is possibly TRBD1 (5 bases). The germline V and J ends were trimmed by 0 bases and 5 bases, with 8 bases remaining between them. The CDR3 runs to 13 residues. The germline gives CDR1 GTSNPN, CDR2 SVGIG (reference sequence).

This clone was seen a single time. The chain joins TRBV7-9 to TRBJ2-1; D is ambiguous. Germline CDR1 is SEHNR and CDR2 is FQNEAQ (reference sequence). The V gene lost 0 bases and the J gene lost 8 bases, with 8 bases spanning the gap. The length of the CDR3 is 13 residues. The CDR3 DNA is TGTGCCAGCAGCTTAGCGTCTGTCGATGAGCAGTTCTTC. The encoded protein is CASSLASVDEQFF.

The chain joins TRBV6-5 to TRBJ1-2; D is possibly TRBD1 (6 bases). From germline, CDR1 is MNHEY and CDR2 SVGAGI. V lost 5 bases and J 0 bases, leaving 10 bases between the germline ends. CDR3 length: 14 amino acids. The CDR3 region has the DNA TGTGCCAGCAGTCGGCAGGGGACTAACTATGGCTACACCTTC. Encoded protein: CASSRQGTNYGYTF.

The J gene is TRBJ2-5, the V gene TRBV11-1; TRBD2 matches at 9 bases. V dropped 3 bases and J dropped 5; count of bases not matched to a gene: 4. Germline V CDR1 and CDR2: SGHAT, FQDESV (reference sequence). The CDR3 is 14 residues long. CDR3 nucleotides: TGTGCCAGCAGCTTTGGGACTAGCTGGGAGACCCAGTACTTC. It encodes CASSFGTSWETQYF.

The chain employs TRBV29-1 and TRBJ2-2; 7 bases are a match to TRBD1. The CDR3 has 13 amino acids. CDR1 and CDR2 (germline): SQVTM, ANQGSEA. The CDR3 sequence is CSACNRGSGELFF. DNA of the CDR3: TGCAGTGCCTGCAACAGGGGTTCCGGGGAGCTGTTTTTT.

The chain has TRBV7-2 and TRBJ1-1, with a tentative D call TRBD1 (6 bases). The germline V and J ends were trimmed by 5 bases and 7 bases, with 14 bases remaining between them. In germline, CDR1 is SGHTA, CDR2 FQGNSA. This CDR3 region has 13 residues. The CDR3 DNA reads TGTGCCAGCAGCACAACAGGGTTTGGTGAAGCTTTCTTT. It is translated as CASSTTGFGEAFF.

CDR3 protein: CASSQGQHYGYTF. DNA for the CDR3: TGTGCCAGCAGCCAGGGACAGCACTATGGCTACACCTTC. The V call is TRBV6-5, the J call TRBJ1-2; 7 positions match TRBD1. This CDR3 is built from 13 residues. CDR1 is MNHEY and CDR2 is SVGAGI in the germline V gene. The junction had 4 bases not matched to a gene; V was cut back by 6 bases and J by 3 bases.

This clone was observed a single time. V gene TRBV20-1 combines with J gene TRBJ1-5; D is undetermined. The germline V and J ends were trimmed by 3 bases and 4 bases, with 13 bases remaining between them. CDR3 length: 14 amino acids. Germline V gene lookup returns CDR1 DFQATT and CDR2 SNEGSKA (reference sequence). The CDR3 bases are TGCAGTGCTAGTGCTCGCTGGGAGAATCAGCCCCAGCATTTT. Translation: CSASARWENQPQHF.

The chain employs TRBV28 and TRBJ2-5; a weak D match, TRBD1 (6 bases). V dropped 1 base and J dropped 5 bases, with 14 bases sitting between them. Germline V lookup: CDR1 MDHEN, CDR2 SYDVKM. CDR3 size: 15 residues. CDR3 in DNA: TGTGCCAGCAGTTTATATTCGGGCAGGGGTGAGACCCAGTACTTC. Translated, it gives CASSLYSGRGETQYF.

The CDR3 loop reads CASSLRVAGGRSSGANVLTF. The CDR3, as DNA: TGTGCCAGCAGCCTCAGGGTAGCGGGAGGGCGAAGCTCTGGGGCCAACGTCCTGACTTTC. This rearrangement joins TRBV3-1 (or the pseudogene TRBV3-2) to TRBJ2-6; TRBD2 aligns across 11 bases. The CDR3 length is 20 residues. V gave up 4 bases and J gave up 0 bases; unmatched junction bases: 11. Germline V gives CDR1 LGHDT, CDR2 YNNKEL (reference sequence).

The rearrangement joins TRBV5-4 to TRBJ2-5; 15 bases are shared with TRBD2. This CDR3 contains 16 residues. Germline assignment: CDR1 SGHNT and CDR2 YYREEE (reference sequence). V gave up 3 bases and J gave up 5 bases; unmatched junction bases: 5. Here the CDR3 reads CASSSAGTSGRETQYF. CDR3 DNA sequence: TGTGCCAGCAGCTCGGCCGGGACTAGCGGGAGGGAGACCCAGTACTTC.

The chain has TRBV30 and TRBJ2-5, with 10 positions matching TRBD1. The CDR3 has 13 residues. Germline assignment: CDR1 GTSNPN and CDR2 SVGIG (reference sequence). After removal of 5 bases from V and 5 bases from J, the junction contained 5 bases not matched to a gene. The DNA of the CDR3 is TGTGCCTGGGTGGGACAGGGGACGGAGACCCAGTACTTC. Amino acid sequence: CAWVGQGTETQYF.

The chain couples TRBV25-1 to TRBJ1-2; D remains ambiguous. CDR1 and CDR2 (germline): MGHDK, SYGVNS. V dropped 3 bases and J dropped 6 bases, with 14 bases sitting between them. This CDR3 comprises 14 residues. The CDR3 here is CASSDRVKADGYTF. The CDR3, as DNA: TGTGCCAGCAGTGACCGCGTCAAGGCGGATGGCTACACCTTC.

This chain uses TRBV28 with TRBJ1-6; 9 nucleotides agree with TRBD1. The CDR3 covers 14 residues. Germline V gene data show CDR1 as MDHEN and CDR2 as SYDVKM. V was pared by 4 bases and J by 9 bases, with 4 bases of the junction left unmatched. The CDR3 coding sequence is TGTGCCAGCAGTTCGGGGACAGGGTTTTCACCCCTCCACTTT. As protein: CASSSGTGFSPLHF.

The chain combines TRBV5-1 with TRBJ2-5; 10 positions match TRBD1. The CDR3 extends over 17 amino acids. Germline CDR1 reads SGHRS; CDR2 reads YFSETQ. Trimming removed 4 bases from V and 1 base from J; junction bases left unmatched: 10. CDR3 amino acids: CASSLVLGTGVQETQYF. The CDR3 bases are TGCGCCAGCAGCCTCGTACTAGGGACAGGGGTCCAAGAGACCCAGTACTTC. The whole variable domain, filled in from reference TRBV5-1 and TRBJ2-5, reads KAGVTQTPRYLIKTRGQQVTLSCSPISGHRSVSWYQQTPGQGLQFLFEYFSETQRNKGNFPGRFSGRQFSNSRSEMNVSTLELGDSALYLCASSLVLGTGVQETQYFGPGTRLLVL.

This clone was picked up one time. This chain joins TRBV5-1 and TRBJ2-3; D is possibly TRBD2 (5 bases). V was cut by 0 bases and J by 2 bases, with 10 bases left in between. CDR3 size: 15 residues. The germline CDR1 and CDR2 sequences are SGHRS and YFSETQ. CDR3 nucleotides: TGCGCCAGCAGCTTGGTAGGCGGGTCCACAGATACGCAGTATTTT. Its protein is CASSLVGGSTDTQYF.

In its sample, this clone was seen once. J is TRBJ1-1 and V is TRBV27; D might be TRBD1 (6 bases). Germline-derived CDR1 and CDR2 are MNHEY and SMNVEV (reference sequence). This CDR3 is 15 amino acids long. Deletions cut 2 bases from V and 4 bases from J, with 14 bases between. CDR3 nucleotide sequence: TGTGCCAGCAGTTTACTGGGGGCGCGCATCACTGAAGCTTTCTTT. It translates to CASSLLGARITEAFF.

The rearrangement joins TRBV5-4 to TRBJ2-1; TRBD2 might be the D (6 bases). This CDR3 has 14 residues. The V end was cut by 2 bases, the J end by 5 bases, with 11 bases between. The germline CDR1 and CDR2 sequences are SGHNT and YYREEE (reference sequence). The CDR3 DNA follows: TGTGCCAGCAGCTTAATTGGAGGGGACAATGAGCAGTTCTTC. This translates into CASSLIGGDNEQFF.

This chain links TRBV18 with TRBJ1-1; a possible D gene is TRBD1 (6 bases). This CDR3 is 17 amino acids long. The germline CDR1 and CDR2 sequences are KGHSH and LQKENI. V was pared by 3 bases and J by 1 base, with 18 bases between. CDR3 sequence reads: CASSPRLGEGENTEAFF. CDR3 DNA sequence: TGTGCCAGCTCACCCCGATTAGGGGAGGGGGAGAACACTGAAGCTTTCTTT.

The rearrangement joins TRBV29-1 to TRBJ2-1; 11 bases agree with TRBD2. The germline CDR1 and CDR2 sequences are SQVTM and ANQGSEA. The CDR3 is 12 residues long. The chain's CDR3 is CGVAGGPLEQFF. CDR3 nucleotide sequence: TGCGGAGTAGCGGGAGGGCCTCTTGAGCAGTTCTTC.

This rearrangement joins TRBV5-1 to TRBJ2-7, with 9 positions matching TRBD1. The CDR3 is made up of 16 amino acids. In germline, CDR1 is SGHRS, CDR2 YFSETQ. V was pared by 0 bases and J by 5 bases, with 9 bases of the junction left unmatched. The CDR3 DNA is TGCGCCAGCAGCTTGGCCCCGGGACAGGGTTGGAACGAGCAGTACTTC. This gives the protein CASSLAPGQGWNEQYF.

The chain uses TRBV27 and TRBJ2-5; 14 bases match TRBD2. This CDR3 spans 20 amino acids. Germline CDR1 MNHEY, CDR2 SMNVEV (reference sequence). Trimming at V came to 4 bases and at J to 4 bases, leaving 17 bases not matched to a gene. This chain's CDR3 is CASSSLGTQGLAGAGETQYF. Here the CDR3 DNA reads TGTGCCAGCAGTTCCCTCGGGACACAGGGACTAGCGGGAGCGGGAGAGACCCAGTACTTC.

V is TRBV6-5 and J is TRBJ2-7; no definite D call. In germline, CDR1 is MNHEY, CDR2 SVGAGI. The CDR3 sequence is 16 residues long. V dropped 0 bases and J dropped 0 bases, with 12 bases sitting between them. CDR3 bases: TGTGCCAGCAGTTACTCTATTGGCAGTATCTCCTACGAGCAGTACTTC. Translation gives CASSYSIGSISYEQYF.

The genes are TRBV9 and TRBJ2-3; D gene uncertain. The length of the CDR3 is 13 residues. The V gene's germline CDR1 is SGDLS and CDR2 YYNGEE. The germline V and J ends were trimmed by 4 bases and 4 bases, with 10 bases remaining between them. CDR3 nucleotide sequence: TGTGCCAGCAGCCGACAATTCGCAGATACGCAGTATTTT. Its protein product is CASSRQFADTQYF.

The chain carries TRBV29-1 and TRBJ2-1; D is perhaps TRBD1 (6 bases). Trimming pared 4 bases from V and 9 bases from J, leaving 16 bases between. This CDR3 has 13 amino acids. The germline V gene encodes CDR1 SQVTM and CDR2 ANQGSEA. The CDR3 coding sequence is TGCAGCGTTGCCGGGACCCCCAGGGGTGAGCAGTTCTTC. This encodes CSVAGTPRGEQFF.

The chain joins TRBV7-9 to TRBJ1-6, with 9 positions matching TRBD1. The CDR3 covers 16 residues. Germline V gene sequence: CDR1 SEHNR, CDR2 FQNEAQ (reference sequence). With 5 bases clipped from V and 7 bases from J, the junction kept 9 bases outside the gene matches. The CDR3 nucleotides read TGTGCCAGCAGCAACTCCGAGGACAGGGGCAATTCACCCCTCCACTTT. Protein product: CASSNSEDRGNSPLHF.

This chain links TRBV7-2 with TRBJ1-2; D uncertain. CDR3 size: 11 residues. The V and J ends lost 5 bases and 3 bases respectively, with 4 bases between them. The germline gives CDR1 SGHTA, CDR2 FQGNSA. The DNA of the CDR3 is TGTGCCAGCAGCCTATACTATGGCTACACCTTC. Amino acid sequence: CASSLYYGYTF. Complete variable domain (other parts from reference TRBV7-2 and TRBJ1-2): GAGVSQSPSNKVTEKGKDVELRCDPISGHTALYWYRQSLGQGLEFLIYFQGNSAPDKSGLPSDRFSAERTGGSVSTLTIQRTQQEDSAVYLCASSLYYGYTFGSGTRLTVV.